This entry is about one T cell receptor beta chain. Produced via immunoSEQ multiplex PCR; TCRdb's table is partial and in-frame only. The sample includes 130,000 or so clones, about 90% of them seen just once. Germline V gives CDR1 SEHNR, CDR2 FQNEAQ (reference sequence). Trimming took off 5 bases at V and 1 base at J, with 9 bases between the two ends. CDR3 size: 14 residues. This sample was included in a study of control samples from healthy donors and cancer patients. The receptor was isolated from a man between 18 and 35 years old in good health. The sample comprised blood. This chain connects TRBV7-9 to TRBJ1-3, with D uncertain. CDR3 coding DNA: TGTGCCAGCAGCCCCTGGGAGTCTGGAAACACCATATATTTT. It encodes CASSPWESGNTIYF.